The source of this TCR beta chain is a study of CD8 T cells in Susac syndrome. RNA in amounts of roughly 0.45 to 1 ug was reverse transcribed with random hexamers. MiXCR, run by TCRdb on the immunoSEQ multiplex PCR reads, gives a single entry per CDR3 protein. In the table there are around 150,000 distinct CDR3 sequences, approximately 92% of which are singletons. The CD8+ and CD4+ T cells were negatively isolated, with the TEMRA cells enriched by FACS. The CDR3 length is 15 residues. CDR1 SGHTA and CDR2 FQGNSA come from the germline V gene. Trimming left V 5 bases short and J 4 bases short, with 15 bases between.

This sequence was found in a human donor in good health. Material: CD4+ T cells from PBMCs. This rearrangement joins TRBV7-2 to TRBJ1-3; tentatively, D is TRBD1 (6 bases). The CDR3 bases are TGTGCCAGCAGCCCTGGGGGCCGGAAGGGAAACACCATATATTTT. The encoded protein is CASSPGGRKGNTIYF.